These T cell receptor beta chains were read from a single sample in a study of STAT5B mutations in CD4+ large granular lymphocyte leukemia. Only in-frame clones appear in the TCRdb table, and some are missing; sequencing was by immunoSEQ multiplex PCR. The table records roughly 26,000 clones, about four fifths of them present only once. What was sequenced was CD4+ T cells from blood buffy coats. Receptors originate from a human donor in good health. CDR3s include the opening cysteine and the closing phenylalanine or tryptophan. Each record gives: clone size, J gene, V gene, D gene, CDR3 length, CDR3 protein, CDR3 DNA. D genes are given only for firm matches. The size entry is marked missing in some rows and otherwise reads once, few, many or a size class.

- | TRBJ2-1 | TRBV2 | - | 13 | CASSDGESDEQFF | TGTGCCAGCAGTGACGGAGAGTCCGATGAGCAGTTCTTC
- | TRBJ1-6 | TRBV5-4 | TRBD1 | 16 | CASSLTGGSYNSPLHF | TGTGCCAGCAGCTTGACAGGGGGCTCCTATAATTCACCCCTCCACTTT
- | TRBJ2-1 | TRBV6-4 | - | 14 | CASSDGSGYNEQFF | TGTGCCAGCAGTGACGGGTCGGGCTACAATGAGCAGTTCTTC
- | TRBJ2-7 | TRBV29-1 | TRBD2 | 12 | CSVKESGSEQYF | TGCAGCGTTAAGGAGAGCGGGAGCGAGCAGTACTTC
- | TRBJ1-2 | TRBV6-5 | - | 15 | CASSYSPGTYYGYTF | TGTGCCAGCAGTTACTCCCCCGGGACCTACTATGGCTACACCTTC
- | TRBJ1-3 | TRBV9 | - | 16 | CASSTLGSFSGNTIYF | TGTGCCAGCAGCACCCTGGGGAGCTTCTCTGGAAACACCATATATTTT
- | TRBJ2-3 | TRBV20-1 | - | 11 | CSAYITDTQYF | TGCAGTGCCTATATCACAGATACGCAGTATTTT
- | TRBJ1-6 | TRBV28 | - | 12 | CASSLSLSPLHF | TGTGCCAGCAGTTTATCCCTTTCACCCCTCCACTTT
- | TRBJ1-1 | TRBV11-2 | - | 11 | CASSPNTEAFF | TGTGCCAGCAGCCCAAACACTGAAGCTTTCTTT
- | TRBJ2-7 | TRBV7-6 | TRBD2 | 16 | CASSSASSGRIVEQYF | TGTGCCAGCAGCTCAGCCTCTAGCGGGAGGATTGTCGAGCAGTACTTC
- | TRBJ1-6 | TRBV6-1 | - | 14 | CASWSGLRNSPLHF | TGTGCCAGTTGGAGCGGGCTGCGTAATTCACCCCTCCACTTT
once | TRBJ2-5 | TRBV11-2 | - | 14 | CASSLTRAIETQYF | TGTGCCAGCAGCTTAACTAGGGCGATAGAGACCCAGTACTTC
- | TRBJ2-1 | TRBV18 | - | 14 | CASSPPSEGNEQFF | TGTGCCAGCTCACCACCGTCCGAAGGGAATGAGCAGTTCTTC
- | TRBJ1-3 | TRBV9 | - | 15 | CASSVGWVGGNTIYF | TGTGCCAGCAGCGTAGGCTGGGTAGGTGGAAACACCATATATTTT
- | TRBJ1-6 | TRBV19 | - | 15 | CASSMEQGGNSPLHF | TGTGCCAGTAGTATGGAGCAGGGCGGTAATTCACCCCTCCACTTT
few | TRBJ1-6 | TRBV10-3 | - | 13 | CAISLDFVSPLHF | TGTGCCATCAGTTTGGACTTTGTCTCACCCCTCCACTTT
- | TRBJ2-5 | TRBV6-1 | - | 12 | CASGRAPETQYF | TGTGCCAGTGGCAGGGCACCGGAGACCCAGTACTTC
- | TRBJ1-6 | TRBV5-5 | - | 13 | CASSLPGDSPLHF | TGTGCCAGCAGCTTGCCGGGGGATTCACCCCTCCACTTT
- | TRBJ1-1 | TRBV6-1 | TRBD1 | 14 | CASSAGGWGTEAFF | TGTGCCAGCAGTGCAGGGGGCTGGGGCACTGAAGCTTTCTTT
- | TRBJ2-2 | TRBV4-2 | TRBD2 | 14 | CASSLGLAGGELFF | TGTGCCAGCAGCCTGGGACTAGCAGGCGGGGAGCTGTTTTTT
few | TRBJ2-1 | TRBV2 | - | 12 | CASKWSLNEQFF | TGTGCCAGCAAGTGGAGTCTGAATGAGCAGTTCTTC
- | TRBJ1-2 | TRBV7-2 | TRBD1 | 14 | CASSLAGTGYGYTF | TGTGCCAGCAGCTTAGCCGGGACAGGGTATGGCTACACCTTC
- | TRBJ2-2 | TRBV11-3 | - | 12 | CASSLSIGELFF | TGTGCCAGCAGCTTAAGTATCGGGGAGCTGTTTTTT
once | TRBJ1-2 | TRBV11-2 | - | 14 | CASTQQDTNYGYTF | TGTGCCAGCACGCAGCAAGATACTAACTATGGCTACACCTTC
- | TRBJ2-3 | TRBV5-1 | - | 15 | CASSFRDTSTDTQYF | TGCGCCAGCAGCTTCCGGGACACCTCCACAGATACGCAGTATTTT
- | TRBJ2-1 | TRBV5-1 | TRBD1 | 15 | CASSPSTDRANEQFF | TGCGCCAGCAGCCCATCCACGGACAGGGCCAATGAGCAGTTCTTC
- | TRBJ2-2 | TRBV19 | - | 15 | CASSIGRKNTGELFF | TGTGCCAGTAGTATAGGGAGAAAGAACACCGGGGAGCTGTTTTTT
- | TRBJ1-4 | TRBV4-3 | - | 15 | CASSQDSGFGEKLFF | TGCGCCAGCAGCCAAGATTCCGGTTTTGGTGAAAAACTGTTTTTT
- | TRBJ1-5 | TRBV10-1 | - | 17 | CASSPLTGEGRVEPQHF | TGCGCCAGCAGTCCGTTGACAGGTGAAGGACGGGTCGAGCCCCAGCATTTT
once | TRBJ2-1 | TRBV7-8 | TRBD2 | 15 | CASSGSGRAYNEQFF | TGTGCCAGCAGCGGTAGCGGGAGAGCCTACAATGAGCAGTTCTTC
- | TRBJ2-5 | TRBV5-4 | TRBD1 | 16 | CASSLNPRDSQETQYF | TGTGCCAGCAGCCTGAATCCCCGGGACAGCCAAGAGACCCAGTACTTC
few | TRBJ1-6 | TRBV10-2 | - | 13 | CASSESQRSTLHF | TGCGCCAGCAGTGAGTCGCAACGGTCCACCCTCCACTTT
- | TRBJ1-1 | TRBV7-2 | - | 14 | CASSFAGDYTEAFF | TGTGCCAGCAGCTTTGCAGGGGATTACACTGAAGCTTTCTTT
- | TRBJ2-7 | TRBV27 | TRBD2 | 15 | CASSWKDRGAYEQYF | TGTGCCAGCAGTTGGAAGGACCGGGGGGCCTACGAGCAGTACTTC
- | TRBJ2-1 | TRBV5-1 | TRBD2 | 16 | CASSVRSGSFYNEQFF | TGCGCCAGCAGCGTGCGTAGCGGGAGTTTCTACAATGAGCAGTTCTTC
- | TRBJ2-2 | TRBV7-9 | TRBD2 | 16 | CASSPRLAGETGELFF | TGTGCCAGCAGCCCCCGGCTAGCGGGAGAAACCGGGGAGCTGTTTTTT
once | TRBJ2-2 | TRBV7-2 | - | 14 | CASSLVNPVGELFF | TGTGCCAGCAGCTTAGTTAACCCCGTCGGGGAGCTGTTTTTT
- | TRBJ2-3 | TRBV5-1 | - | 13 | CASSLGLTDTQYF | TGCGCCAGCAGCTTAGGGCTAACAGATACGCAGTATTTT
- | TRBJ2-5 | TRBV7-2 | TRBD2 | 15 | CASSSYSGGRETQYF | TGTGCCAGCAGCTCCTATAGCGGGGGGAGGGAGACCCAGTACTTC
- | TRBJ2-1 | TRBV5-1 | TRBD1 | 15 | CASSWTGGSYNEQFF | TGCGCCAGCAGCTGGACAGGGGGCTCCTACAATGAGCAGTTCTTC
- | TRBJ1-2 | TRBV7-8 | - | 14 | CASSQFRVPQGYTF | TGTGCCAGCAGCCAATTTCGGGTGCCGCAAGGCTACACCTTC